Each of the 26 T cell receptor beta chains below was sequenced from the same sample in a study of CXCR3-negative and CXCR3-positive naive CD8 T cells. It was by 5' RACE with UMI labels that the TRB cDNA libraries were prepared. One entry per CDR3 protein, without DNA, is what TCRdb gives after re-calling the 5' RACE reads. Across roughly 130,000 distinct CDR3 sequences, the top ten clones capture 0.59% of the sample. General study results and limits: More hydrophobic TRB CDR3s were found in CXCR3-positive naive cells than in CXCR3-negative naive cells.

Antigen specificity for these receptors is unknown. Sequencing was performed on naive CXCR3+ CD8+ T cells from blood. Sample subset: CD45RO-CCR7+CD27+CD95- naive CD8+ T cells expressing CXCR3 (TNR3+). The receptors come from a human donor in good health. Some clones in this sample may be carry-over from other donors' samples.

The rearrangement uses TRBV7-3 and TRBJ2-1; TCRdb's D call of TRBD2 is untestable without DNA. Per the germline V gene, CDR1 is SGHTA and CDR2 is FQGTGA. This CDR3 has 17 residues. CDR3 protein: CASSLIGLAGSGNEQFF.

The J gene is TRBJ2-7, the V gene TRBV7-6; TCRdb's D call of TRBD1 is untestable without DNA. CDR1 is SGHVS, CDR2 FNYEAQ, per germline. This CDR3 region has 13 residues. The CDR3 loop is CASSLEPGNEQYF.

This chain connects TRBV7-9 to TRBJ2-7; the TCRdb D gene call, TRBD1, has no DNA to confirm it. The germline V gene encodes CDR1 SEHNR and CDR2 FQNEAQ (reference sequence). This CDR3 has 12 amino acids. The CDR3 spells CASSLGQNEQYF.

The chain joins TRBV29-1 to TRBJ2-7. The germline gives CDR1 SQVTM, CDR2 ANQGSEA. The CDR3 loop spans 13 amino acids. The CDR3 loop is CSVGLGPTYEQYF.

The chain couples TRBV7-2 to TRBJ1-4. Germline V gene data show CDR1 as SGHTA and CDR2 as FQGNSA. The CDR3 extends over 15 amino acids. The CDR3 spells CASSKYWGANEKLFF.

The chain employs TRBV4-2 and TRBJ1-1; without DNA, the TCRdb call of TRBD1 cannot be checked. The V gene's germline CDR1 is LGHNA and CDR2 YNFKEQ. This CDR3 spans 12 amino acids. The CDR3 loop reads CASSQRGDTAFF.

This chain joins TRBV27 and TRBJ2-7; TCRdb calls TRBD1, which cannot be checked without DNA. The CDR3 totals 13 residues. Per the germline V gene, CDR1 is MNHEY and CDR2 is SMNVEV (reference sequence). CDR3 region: CASSSSGFYEQYF.

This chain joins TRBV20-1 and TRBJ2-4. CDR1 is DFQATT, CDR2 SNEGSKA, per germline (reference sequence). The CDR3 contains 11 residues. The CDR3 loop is CSASGKNIQYF.

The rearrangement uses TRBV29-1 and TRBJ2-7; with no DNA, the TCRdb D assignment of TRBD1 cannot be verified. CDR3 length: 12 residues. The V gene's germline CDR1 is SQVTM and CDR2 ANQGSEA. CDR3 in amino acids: CSARDPNYEQYF.

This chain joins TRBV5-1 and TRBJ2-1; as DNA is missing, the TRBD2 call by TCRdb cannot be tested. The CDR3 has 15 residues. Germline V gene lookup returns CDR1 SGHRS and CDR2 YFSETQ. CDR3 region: CASSFLAPTYNEQFF.

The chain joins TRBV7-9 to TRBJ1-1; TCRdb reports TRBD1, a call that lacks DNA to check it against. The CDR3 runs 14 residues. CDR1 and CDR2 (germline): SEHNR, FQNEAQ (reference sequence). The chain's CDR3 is CASTPGGEGTEAFF.

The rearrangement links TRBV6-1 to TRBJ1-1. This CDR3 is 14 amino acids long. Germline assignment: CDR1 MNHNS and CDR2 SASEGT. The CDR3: CASSAEAEGTEAFF.

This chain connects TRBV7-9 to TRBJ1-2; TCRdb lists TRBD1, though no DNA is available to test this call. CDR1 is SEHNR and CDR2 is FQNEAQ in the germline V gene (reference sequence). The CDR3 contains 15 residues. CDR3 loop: CASSLGDILNYGYTF. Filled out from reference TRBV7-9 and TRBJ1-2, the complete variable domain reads DTGVSQNPRHKITKRGQNVTFRCDPISEHNRLYWYRQTLGQGPEFLTYFQNEAQLEKSRLLSDRFSAERPKGSFSTLEIQRTEQGDSAMYLCASSLGDILNYGYTFGSGTRLTVV.

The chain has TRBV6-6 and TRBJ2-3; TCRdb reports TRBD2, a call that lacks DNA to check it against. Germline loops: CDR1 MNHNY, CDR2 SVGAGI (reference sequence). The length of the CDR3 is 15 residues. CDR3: CASSYDSGYTDTQYF.

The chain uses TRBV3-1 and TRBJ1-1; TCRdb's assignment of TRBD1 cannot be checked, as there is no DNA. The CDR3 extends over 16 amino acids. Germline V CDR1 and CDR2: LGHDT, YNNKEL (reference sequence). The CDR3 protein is CASSQEGLRQGTEAFF.

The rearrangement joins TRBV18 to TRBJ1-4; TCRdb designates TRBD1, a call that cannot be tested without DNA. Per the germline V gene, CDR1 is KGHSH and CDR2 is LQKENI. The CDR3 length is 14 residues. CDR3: CASSRDSPNEKLFF.

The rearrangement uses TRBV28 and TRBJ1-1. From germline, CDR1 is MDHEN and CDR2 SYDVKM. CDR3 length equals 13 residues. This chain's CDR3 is CASSSGMNTEAFF.

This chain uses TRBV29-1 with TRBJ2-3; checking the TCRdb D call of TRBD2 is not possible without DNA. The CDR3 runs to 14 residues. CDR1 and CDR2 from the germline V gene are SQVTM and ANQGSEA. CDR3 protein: CSANLAGDTDTQYF.

The CDR3 sequence: CASSLDLDWISSYNEQFF. The chain employs TRBV7-9 and TRBJ2-1. The germline gives CDR1 SEHNR, CDR2 FQNEAQ (reference sequence). This CDR3 has 18 residues.

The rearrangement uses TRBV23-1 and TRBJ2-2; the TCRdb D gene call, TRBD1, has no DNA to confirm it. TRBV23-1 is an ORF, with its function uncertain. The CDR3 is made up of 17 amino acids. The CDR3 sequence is CASSQSRIRDNTGELFF.

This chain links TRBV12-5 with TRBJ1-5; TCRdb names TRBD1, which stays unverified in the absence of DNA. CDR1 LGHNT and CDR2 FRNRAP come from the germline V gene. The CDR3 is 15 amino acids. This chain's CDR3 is CASGLTFPGNQPQHF.

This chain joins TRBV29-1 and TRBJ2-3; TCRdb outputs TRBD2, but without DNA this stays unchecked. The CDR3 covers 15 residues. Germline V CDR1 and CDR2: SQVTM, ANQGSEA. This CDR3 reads CSADWMGQVTDTQYF.

CDR3 sequence reads: CASSDSPADTQYF. The V and J genes are TRBV11-3 and TRBJ2-3; the TCRdb D gene call, TRBD1, has no DNA to confirm it. There are 13 residues in the CDR3. Germline CDR1 SGHNT, CDR2 YENEEA.

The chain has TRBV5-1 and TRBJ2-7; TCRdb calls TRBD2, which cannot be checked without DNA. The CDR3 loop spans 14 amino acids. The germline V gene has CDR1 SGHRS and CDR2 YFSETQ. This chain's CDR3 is CASSFTDGSYEQYF. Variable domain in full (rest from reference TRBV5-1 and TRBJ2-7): KAGVTQTPRYLIKTRGQQVTLSCSPISGHRSVSWYQQTPGQGLQFLFEYFSETQRNKGNFPGRFSGRQFSNSRSEMNVSTLELGDSALYLCASSFTDGSYEQYFGPGTRLTVT.

The CDR3 protein is CASTGRTGELFF. The chain links TRBV5-1 to TRBJ2-2. The CDR3 covers 12 residues. Germline V CDR1 and CDR2: SGHRS, YFSETQ.

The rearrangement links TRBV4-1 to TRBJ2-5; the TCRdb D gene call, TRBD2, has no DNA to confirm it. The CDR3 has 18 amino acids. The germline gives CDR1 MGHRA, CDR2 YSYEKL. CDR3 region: CASSQDGAGGGFQETQYF.